This T cell receptor (beta chain) was obtained from a study of identical twins. Germline V gene lookup returns CDR1 SNHLY and CDR2 FYNNEI. V lost 7 bases and J lost 7, with 14 bases in between. This CDR3 spans 12 amino acids. Template switching created a universal primer site, and the cDNA included unique molecular identifiers. TCRdb re-analysed the 5' RACE reads in MiXCR, keeping a single row per CDR3 protein. The sample has hundreds of thousands of distinct CDR3 sequences, roughly 9% seen once. The sample holds many counts of this clonotype. This same sample was also taken into another study, of yellow fever vaccine responses in identical twins.

Material: CD8+ T cells sorted from blood. The source of this sequence is a woman younger than 35 in good health. The chain recombines TRBV2 with TRBJ2-7; D gene unclear. CDR3 coding DNA: TGTGCCAGCACGTCTACCTCCAAAGAGCAGTACTTC. Protein: CASTSTSKEQYF.